The clone carrying this T cell receptor (beta chain) was seen a single time. This sample is part of a study of blood T cell repertoires in COVID-19. Study-level background: Sites across the United States, Italy and Spain contributed samples from acute and convalescent COVID-19. The analysed material was cDNA or gDNA that came from T cells, B-cell-depleted T cells, or PBMCs.

Per the study methods: Amplification of reference gene primers provided the estimated nucleated cell counts. The method was immunoSEQ multiplex PCR; TCRdb's version includes in-frame clones alone and lacks a portion of them. V, J and clone size are those of that table, while D and trimming were read from the DNA. The sample lists 250,000 or so clones, around 84% occurring once. Germline CDR1 is SGHDT and CDR2 is YYEEEE. V was pared by 1 base and J by 6 bases, with 5 bases between. The CDR3 totals 11 residues. The receptor comes from a young woman with acute or convalescent COVID-19. Material: peripheral blood. The chain recombines TRBV5-6 with TRBJ2-7, with a tentative D call TRBD2 (5 bases). CDR3 in amino acids: CASSLSGEQYF. For the CDR3, the DNA is TGTGCCAGCAGCTTGAGCGGCGAGCAGTACTTC.